Described below is a single T cell receptor (beta chain) sequence and its context. Autoimmune disease history or systemic immunosuppression barred patients. This sample is part of a study of OX40 agonist ivuxolimab in advanced cancers. The V gene lost 8 bases and the J gene lost 0 bases, with 10 bases spanning the gap. The germline V gene has CDR1 MNHNS and CDR2 SASEGT. CDR3 size: 13 residues. Here immunoSEQ multiplex PCR was the method, and the copy in TCRdb shows in-frame clones only, minus some. The table has around 57,000 clones, around 80% seen once; the top ten hold approximately 2.4%. The material sequenced was CD4+ or CD8+ T cells sorted from blood, taken in a trial of the OX40 agonist ivuxolimab. The chain carries TRBV6-1 and TRBJ1-1, with D hard to call. The source is an adult with an advanced solid tumor such as melanoma, head and neck, liver or kidney cancer. The CDR3 region has the DNA TGTGCCAGCGAGATGAATGTGAACACTGAAGCTTTCTTT. This codes for CASEMNVNTEAFF.